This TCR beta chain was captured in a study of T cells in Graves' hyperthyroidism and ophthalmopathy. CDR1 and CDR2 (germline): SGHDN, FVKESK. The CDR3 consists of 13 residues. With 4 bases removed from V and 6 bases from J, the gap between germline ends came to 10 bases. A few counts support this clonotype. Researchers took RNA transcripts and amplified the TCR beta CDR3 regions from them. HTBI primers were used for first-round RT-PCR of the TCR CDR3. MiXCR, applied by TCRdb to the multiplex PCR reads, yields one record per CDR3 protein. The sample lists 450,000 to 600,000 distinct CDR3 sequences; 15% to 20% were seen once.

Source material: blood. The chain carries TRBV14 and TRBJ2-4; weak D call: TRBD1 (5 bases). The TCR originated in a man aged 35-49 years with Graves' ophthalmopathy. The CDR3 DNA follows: TGTGCCAGCAGCCGGACAAATACAAACATTCAGTACTTC. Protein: CASSRTNTNIQYF.